The 27 T cell receptor beta chains given below trace back to one sample, sequenced in a study of graft-versus-host responses after intestinal transplantation. Data came from immunoSEQ multiplex PCR; TCRdb stores just in-frame clones and leaves some out. In the table there are around 20,000 clones, roughly 82% of which are singletons. The sequencing here drew on PBMCs, taken 14 days after transplant. Receptor source: a human patient who received an intestinal transplant, so some T cells may come from the graft donor.

This chain links TRBV27 with TRBJ2-1; 7 bases are shared with TRBD1. This CDR3 region has 14 residues. The ends lost 4 bases at V and 5 bases at J; junction bases unmatched: 5. Per the germline V gene, CDR1 is MNHEY and CDR2 is SMNVEV (reference sequence). The CDR3 sequence: CASSSGTVNNEQFF. CDR3 DNA sequence: TGTGCCAGCAGTTCAGGGACAGTAAACAATGAGCAGTTCTTC.

The rearrangement links TRBV6-5 to TRBJ1-1, with TRBD1 matching 7 bases. Trimming at V came to 5 bases and at J to 8 bases, leaving 11 bases not matched to a gene. CDR3 length: 14 residues. Germline V lookup: CDR1 MNHEY, CDR2 SVGAGI. CDR3 sequence reads: CASSEGGGGSEAFF. The CDR3 DNA sequence: TGTGCCAGCAGTGAAGGCGGAGGGGGCTCCGAAGCTTTCTTT.

A few counts support this clone. The chain employs TRBV27 and TRBJ2-7, with TRBD2 identical over 8 bases. The CDR3 is 13 amino acids. Unmatched junction bases numbered 6, after V lost 8 bases and J lost 3 bases. Per germline, CDR1 MNHEY and CDR2 SMNVEV (reference sequence). The CDR3: CASGIAGHYEQYF. The CDR3 DNA reads as TGTGCCAGCGGAATAGCGGGGCACTACGAGCAGTACTTC.

This chain uses TRBV4-1 with TRBJ2-1; D tentatively fits TRBD1 or TRBD2 (6 bases each). V was clipped by 0 bases and J by 4 bases, with 16 bases between them. The CDR3 consists of 17 residues. Germline V gives CDR1 MGHRA, CDR2 YSYEKL. CDR3 sequence reads: CASSQDRKGGLYNEQFF. The CDR3 nucleotides are TGCGCCAGCAGCCAAGACAGGAAGGGGGGCCTTTACAATGAGCAGTTCTTC.

This clone came up a few times. CDR3 loop: CATSRTRAETQYF. The CDR3 bases are TGTGCCACCAGCAGAACTCGAGCGGAGACCCAGTACTTC. The rearrangement uses TRBV15 and TRBJ2-5; D unclear. Trimming removed 2 bases at V and 5 bases at J, with 9 bases between. Looked up from germline, CDR1 is LNHNV and CDR2 is YYDKDF (reference sequence). The CDR3 has 13 amino acids.

This rearrangement joins TRBV18 to TRBJ2-7, with TRBD1 matching 7 bases. Per germline, CDR1 KGHSH and CDR2 LQKENI. Trimming at V came to 3 bases and at J to 9 bases, leaving 5 bases not matched to a gene. CDR3 length equals 12 residues. The CDR3 reads CASSPGTDGQYF. Written as DNA, the CDR3 is TGTGCCAGCTCACCCGGGACAGACGGGCAGTACTTC.

The rearrangement uses TRBV19 and TRBJ2-3, with a possible D match to TRBD1 (5 bases). The CDR3 totals 14 residues. The germline V gene encodes CDR1 LNHDA and CDR2 SQIVND (reference sequence). Between the trimmed V and J ends, which lost 0 bases and 6 bases, there was a span of 10 bases. In nucleotides, the CDR3 is TGTGCCAGTAGTATAGAACAATCAGGGGATACGCAGTATTTT. This translates into CASSIEQSGDTQYF.

The sample holds a few counts of this clone. The chain carries TRBV6-1 and TRBJ2-7; possibly TRBD1 or TRBD2 for D (5 bases each). V was shortened by 2 bases and J by 2 bases, with 10 bases between the two germline ends. Germline V gene sequence: CDR1 MNHNS, CDR2 SASEGT. The CDR3 length is 14 residues. The CDR3 region is CASSERDGPYEQYF. In DNA, the CDR3 is TGTGCCAGCAGTGAAAGGGACGGACCCTACGAGCAGTACTTC.

This chain connects TRBV13 to TRBJ2-3, with D perhaps TRBD2 (7 bases). The germline V gene encodes CDR1 PRHDT and CDR2 FYEKMQ (reference sequence). CDR3 length equals 16 residues. Trimming stripped 3 bases from V and 1 base from J, with 14 bases between. CDR3 sequence (DNA): TGTGCCAGCAGCTTGGGCGGGGGCCCGGGCACAGATACGCAGTATTTT. Translated, it gives CASSLGGGPGTDTQYF.

This clone appeared a few times. V is TRBV6-1 and J is TRBJ2-1; no firm D call. This CDR3 is 15 amino acids long. Trimming removed 4 bases at V and 3 bases at J, with 13 bases between. Germline CDR1 reads MNHNS; CDR2 reads SASEGT. The CDR3 region is CASSGLGSDYNEQFF. The CDR3 bases are TGTGCCAGCAGTGGGTTGGGGTCCGACTACAATGAGCAGTTCTTC.

The V and J genes are TRBV5-1 and TRBJ2-3, with 10 bases matching TRBD2. V lost 4 bases to trimming and J lost 4 bases; unmatched junction nucleotides: 9. The CDR3 has 16 amino acids. The germline gives CDR1 SGHRS, CDR2 YFSETQ. CDR3 in amino acids: CASSASLAGEPDTQYF. The CDR3 region has the DNA TGCGCCAGCAGCGCGTCCCTAGCGGGAGAACCAGATACGCAGTATTTT.

This chain links TRBV19 with TRBJ2-3; either TRBD1 or TRBD2 may fit D (5 bases each). This CDR3 has 13 amino acids. Germline-derived CDR1 and CDR2 are LNHDA and SQIVND (reference sequence). The V gene lost 7 bases and the J gene lost 2 bases, with 10 bases spanning the gap. CDR3 residues: CASKEDNTDTQYF. The CDR3 DNA sequence: TGTGCCAGTAAGGAGGACAACACAGATACGCAGTATTTT.

Concerning this clone itself: This CDR3 is also generated by other DNA sequences in the sample. The chain joins TRBV28 to TRBJ1-1, with D perhaps matching TRBD1 (6 bases). The ends were cut back, 8 bases at V and 4 bases at J, with 20 bases in the middle. Germline lookup yields CDR1 MDHEN and CDR2 SYDVKM. The CDR3 covers 15 residues. CDR3 region: CASQGGGGRATEAFF. For the CDR3, the DNA is TGTGCCAGCCAAGGGGGGGGAGGGAGGGCCACTGAAGCTTTCTTT. The entire variable domain, with the rest obtained from reference TRBV28 and TRBJ1-1, is as follows: DVKVTQSSRYLVKRTGEKVFLECVQDMDHENMFWYRQDPGLGLRLIYFSYDVKMKEKGDIPEGYSVSREKKERFSLILESASTNQTSMYLCASQGGGGRATEAFFGQGTRLTVV.

This clone was observed a few times. V gene TRBV6-5 combines with J gene TRBJ2-1, with 9 bases that match TRBD2. The J segment lost 10 bases and the V segment lost 4 bases, leaving 8 bases of the junction unmatched. Germline V gene lookup returns CDR1 MNHEY and CDR2 SVGAGI. CDR3 length: 14 amino acids. CDR3 DNA sequence: TGTGCCAGCAGTTCGGGACTAGCTCCGGGGGAGCAGTTCTTC. Amino acids: CASSSGLAPGEQFF.

The chain carries TRBV7-6 and TRBJ2-7; TRBD1 matches at 8 bases. With 1 base clipped from V and 4 bases from J, the junction kept 6 bases outside the gene matches. CDR3 length: 15 amino acids. Per the germline V gene, CDR1 is SGHVS and CDR2 is FNYEAQ. The CDR3 reads CASSLGQGAAYEQYF. The CDR3 DNA sequence: TGTGCCAGCAGCTTAGGCCAGGGGGCTGCTTACGAGCAGTACTTC. Based on the CDR3 plus reference TRBV7-6 and TRBJ2-7, the full variable domain is GAGVSQSPRYKVTKRGQDVALRCDPISGHVSLYWYRQALGQGPEFLTYFNYEAQQDKSGLPNDRFSAERPEGSISTLTIQRTEQRDSAMYRCASSLGQGAAYEQYFGPGTRLTVT.

The genes are TRBV2 and TRBJ2-2; 8 nucleotides match TRBD1. This CDR3 contains 18 residues. From germline, CDR1 is SNHLY and CDR2 FYNNEI. V lost 5 bases to trimming and J lost 3 bases; unmatched junction nucleotides: 14. CDR3 region: CASSPRGTGSLDTGELFF. DNA of the CDR3: TGTGCCAGCAGTCCCCGCGGGACAGGTTCTTTGGACACCGGGGAGCTGTTTTTT.

V and J are TRBV6-4 and TRBJ2-3, with 7 nucleotides matching TRBD2. Trimming removed 2 bases from V and 1 base from J; junction bases left unmatched: 0. The CDR3 totals 14 residues. Germline assignment: CDR1 MRHNA and CDR2 SNTAGT. CDR3 nucleotides: TGTGCCAGCAGTGACGCGGGGGGCACAGATACGCAGTATTTT. It translates to CASSDAGGTDTQYF.

This clone came up once. The rearrangement links TRBV10-1 to TRBJ2-2; 10 bases match TRBD1. V lost 2 bases and J lost 3; bases outside the gene matches: 9. The CDR3 totals 18 residues. Germline CDR1 WNHNN, CDR2 SYGVQD (reference sequence). As DNA, the CDR3 is TGCGCCAGCAGTGAGGCCACCGAGACAGGGGGCGACACCGGGGAGCTGTTTTTT. As protein: CASSEATETGGDTGELFF.

J is TRBJ2-7 and V is TRBV2; D is uncertain. V was clipped by 8 bases and J by 3 bases, with 17 bases between them. This CDR3 has 14 residues. Germline V gene lookup returns CDR1 SNHLY and CDR2 FYNNEI. The CDR3 reads CASRVGRTVYEQYF. CDR3 coding DNA: TGTGCCAGCCGTGTAGGCCGAACAGTCTACGAGCAGTACTTC.

The V call is TRBV4-1, the J call TRBJ1-3, with a weak D call TRBD1 (5 bases). CDR3 size: 16 residues. The germline V gene has CDR1 MGHRA and CDR2 YSYEKL. The ends were cut back, 0 bases at V and 0 bases at J, with 9 bases in the middle. CDR3 in amino acids: CASSQDQGSSGNTIYF. In nucleotides, the CDR3 is TGCGCCAGCAGCCAAGATCAGGGTAGCTCTGGAAACACCATATATTTT.

The V and J genes are TRBV10-3 and TRBJ1-3, with TRBD1 identical over 8 bases. Germline V lookup: CDR1 ENHRY, CDR2 SYGVKD. Trimming took 3 bases from V and 1 from J; bases not matched to a gene: 8. This CDR3 is 17 amino acids long. Here the CDR3 reads CAISDVSRDRSGNTIYF. The CDR3 DNA reads TGTGCCATCAGTGACGTGAGCCGGGACAGGTCTGGAAACACCATATATTTT.

Only one count was recorded for this clone. The gene calls are TRBV7-2 and TRBJ2-3; either TRBD1 or TRBD2 may supply D (7 bases each). Germline V lookup: CDR1 SGHTA, CDR2 FQGNSA. The CDR3 spans 14 residues. The ends were cut back, 4 bases at V and 6 bases at J, with 14 bases in the middle. CDR3 region: CASSWAGGADTQYF. CDR3 DNA: TGTGCCAGCAGCTGGGCAGGGGGGGCGGATACGCAGTATTTT. Supplemented by reference TRBV7-2 and TRBJ2-3, the full variable domain reads GAGVSQSPSNKVTEKGKDVELRCDPISGHTALYWYRQSLGQGLEFLIYFQGNSAPDKSGLPSDRFSAERTGGSVSTLTIQRTQQEDSAVYLCASSWAGGADTQYFGPGTRLTVL.

This clone showed up just once. The rearrangement links TRBV5-1 to TRBJ1-4, with D possibly matching TRBD1 (6 bases). V was cut by 4 bases and J by 2 bases, with 12 bases left in between. The length of the CDR3 is 15 residues. Looked up from germline, CDR1 is SGHRS and CDR2 is YFSETQ. The CDR3 sequence is CASSRFTGTNEKLFF. CDR3 nucleotides: TGCGCCAGCAGCCGGTTTACAGGGACTAATGAAAAACTGTTTTTT.

This chain links TRBV11-1 with TRBJ2-7, with D perhaps matching TRBD1 or TRBD2 (5 bases each). The CDR3 totals 14 residues. Germline V CDR1 and CDR2: SGHAT, FQDESV (reference sequence). Trimming cost V 0 bases and J 3 bases, with 9 bases left between them. CDR3 DNA sequence: TGTGCCAGCAGCTTAGCAGGGACCGTCTACGAGCAGTACTTC. Its translation is CASSLAGTVYEQYF.

This chain uses TRBV5-8 with TRBJ2-6, with D unclear. Germline CDR1 is SGHTS and CDR2 is YDEGEE. The CDR3 totals 16 residues. V shed 0 bases and J shed 2 bases, with 9 bases lying between them. CDR3 nucleotide sequence: TGTGCCAGCAGCTTGGTGCCAGGCGCTGGGGCCAACGTCCTGACTTTC. It encodes CASSLVPGAGANVLTF.

The V and J genes are TRBV7-6 and TRBJ1-3; possible D gene TRBD1, 5 bases. The V end was cut by 8 bases, the J end by 0 bases, with 23 bases between. Germline V CDR1 and CDR2: SGHVS, FNYEAQ. The length of the CDR3 is 18 residues. CDR3 sequence: CASGNSNDSHNSGNTIYF. Here the CDR3 DNA reads TGTGCCAGCGGGAATTCGAACGACAGCCACAACTCTGGAAACACCATATATTTT.

This clone appeared once. The chain uses TRBV30 and TRBJ2-7; maybe TRBD2 (5 bases). The CDR3 length is 17 residues. Germline V gene sequence: CDR1 GTSNPN, CDR2 SVGIG (reference sequence). The V gene lost 0 bases and the J gene lost 5 bases, with 23 bases spanning the gap. The CDR3 coding sequence is TGTGCCTGGAGTGTACTTGGTGGTCAGGTAGTGGGAGACGAGCAGTACTTC. This gives the protein CAWSVLGGQVVGDEQYF.